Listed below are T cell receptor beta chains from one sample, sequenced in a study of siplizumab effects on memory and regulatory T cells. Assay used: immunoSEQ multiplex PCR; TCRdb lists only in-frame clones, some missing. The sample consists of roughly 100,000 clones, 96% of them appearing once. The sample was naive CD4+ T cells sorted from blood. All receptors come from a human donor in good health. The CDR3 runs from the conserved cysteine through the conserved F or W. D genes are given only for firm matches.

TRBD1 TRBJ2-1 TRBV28 CASSLPGQTKLNEQFF
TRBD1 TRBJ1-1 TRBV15 CATRDREVTEAFF
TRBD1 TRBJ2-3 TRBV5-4 CASSRDRGSDTQYF
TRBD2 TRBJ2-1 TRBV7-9 CASSLGTSNNEQFF
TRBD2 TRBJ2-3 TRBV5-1 CASSLGLAADTQYF
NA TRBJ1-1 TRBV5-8 CASSFAENTEAFF
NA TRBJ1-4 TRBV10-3 CAISDRVGANEKLFF
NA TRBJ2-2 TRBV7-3 CASSLTGAGGELFF
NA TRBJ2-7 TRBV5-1 CASSLRDYEQYF
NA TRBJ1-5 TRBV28 CASRLYRVGSDYSNQPQHF
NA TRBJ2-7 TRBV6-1 CASSLVYEQYF
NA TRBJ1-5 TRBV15 CATSRTGDQPQHF
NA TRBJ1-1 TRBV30 CAWTRGRTEAFF
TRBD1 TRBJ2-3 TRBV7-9 CASSLAFQGAFFPDTQYF
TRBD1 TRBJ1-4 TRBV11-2 CASSLVVGQREKLFF
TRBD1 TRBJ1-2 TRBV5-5 CASSEQGDYGYTF
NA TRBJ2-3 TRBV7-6 CASSPGTDTQYF
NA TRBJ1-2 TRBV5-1 CASSLSGPYGYTF
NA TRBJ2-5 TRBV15 CATSRSLSAGAQETQYF
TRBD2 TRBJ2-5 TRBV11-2 CASSLDRGGGQETQYF
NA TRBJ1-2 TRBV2 CASSAGRNYGYTF
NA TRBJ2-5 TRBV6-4 CASIGQTLQETQYF
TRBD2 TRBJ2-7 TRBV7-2 CASSFAAGESYEQYF
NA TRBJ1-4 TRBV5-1 CASSLEGSANEKLFF
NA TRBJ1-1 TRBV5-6 CASSRDVETEAFF
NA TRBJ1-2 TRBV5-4 CASSLIYGAGYGYTF
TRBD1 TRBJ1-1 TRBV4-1 CASRQTGGRYTEAFF
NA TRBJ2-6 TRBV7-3 CASSLRVAGANVLTF
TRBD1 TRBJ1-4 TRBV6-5 CASSSLLQGAREKLFF
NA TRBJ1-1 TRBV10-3 CAISESLAGDTEAFF
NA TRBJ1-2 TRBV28 CASSGDYGYTF
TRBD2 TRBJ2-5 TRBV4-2 CASSQDTRRGQETQYF
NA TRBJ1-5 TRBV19 CATQSGARQPQHF
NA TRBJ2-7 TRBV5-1 CASSWDTSSYEQYF
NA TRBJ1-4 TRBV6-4 CASSRGTINEKLFF
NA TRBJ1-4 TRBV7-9 CASSLVESTNEKLFF
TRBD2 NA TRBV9 CASSPHERGGLNEQYF
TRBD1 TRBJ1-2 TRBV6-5 CASTLDRVKGYTF
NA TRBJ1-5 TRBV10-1 CASSEPQPQHF
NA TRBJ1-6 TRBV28 CASSLSSQYYNSPLRF
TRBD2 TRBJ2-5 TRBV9 CASSVEAGGTETQYF
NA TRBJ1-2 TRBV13 CASSLKGRDYGYTF
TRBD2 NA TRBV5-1 CASTLGGTATYEQYF
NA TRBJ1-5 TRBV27 CASSLTVRGKVDQPQHF
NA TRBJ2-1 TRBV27 CASRFRSTGYSYNEQFF
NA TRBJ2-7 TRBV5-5 CASSWRRGGGDEQYF
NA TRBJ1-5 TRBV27 CASRPQGLNQPQHF
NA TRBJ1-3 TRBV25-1 CASSPTATGNTIYF
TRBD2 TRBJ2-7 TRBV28 CASSFQAGGWYEQYF
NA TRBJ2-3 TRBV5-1 CASSLTDTQYF
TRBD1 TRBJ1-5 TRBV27 CAGSPDRGYQPQHF
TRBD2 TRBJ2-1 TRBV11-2 CASSLELAGRRSYNEQFF
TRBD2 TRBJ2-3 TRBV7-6 CASTPGGGGATSTDTQYF
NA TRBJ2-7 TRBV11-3 CASSGGAGAPYEQYF
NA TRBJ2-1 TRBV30 CAWSVGQLYNEQFF
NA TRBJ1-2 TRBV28 CASSPSPGNYGYTF
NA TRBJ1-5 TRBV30 CALEQGGNQPQHF
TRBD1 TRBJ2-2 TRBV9 CASSVGQGPSTGELFF
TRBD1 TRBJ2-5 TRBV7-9 CASSRLRDRDKTQYF